This entry lists 6 T cell receptor beta chains sequenced from one sample in a study of blood T cell repertoires in COVID-19. Here immunoSEQ multiplex PCR was the method, and the copy in TCRdb shows in-frame clones only, minus some. The table records fewer than 350,000 clones, roughly 90% of them present only once. The sample consisted of PBMCs or T cells enriched from blood (not recorded which). The source is a man aged 55 to 69 who had recovered from COVID-19.

The V call is TRBV7-2, the J call TRBJ2-1, with D unclear. Germline CDR1 is SGHTA and CDR2 is FQGNSA. V was clipped by 1 base and J by 4 bases, with 14 bases between them. This CDR3 spans 16 amino acids. The CDR3 is CASSLDWAPVYNEQFF. The CDR3 DNA is TGTGCCAGCAGCTTAGATTGGGCCCCCGTGTACAATGAGCAGTTCTTC.

The CDR3 is CASSPRESGELFF. In nucleotides, the CDR3 is TGTGCCAGCAGCCCAAGGGAGTCCGGGGAGCTGTTTTTT. The gene calls are TRBV7-3 and TRBJ2-2; the D gene is possibly TRBD2 (5 bases). The V gene lost 5 bases and the J gene lost 6 bases, with 10 bases spanning the gap. This CDR3 comprises 13 residues. Looked up from germline, CDR1 is SGHTA and CDR2 is FQGTGA.

This chain uses TRBV19 with TRBJ1-5; a possible D gene is TRBD1 (5 bases). CDR1 is LNHDA, CDR2 SQIVND, per germline (reference sequence). The V and J ends lost 3 bases and 0 bases respectively, with 12 bases between them. The CDR3 length is 16 residues. CDR3 in DNA: TGTGCCAGTAGTATCGGCGACAGTTATAGCAATCAGCCCCAGCATTTT. As protein: CASSIGDSYSNQPQHF. The entire variable domain, with the rest obtained from reference TRBV19 and TRBJ1-5, is as follows: DGGITQSPKYLFRKEGQNVTLSCEQNLNHDAMYWYRQDPGQGLRLIYYSQIVNDFQKGDIAEGYSVSREKKESFPLTVTSAQKNPTAFYLCASSIGDSYSNQPQHFGDGTRLSIL.

This chain uses TRBV5-1 with TRBJ2-5; 13 bases line up with TRBD2. This CDR3 has 16 residues. Germline V lookup: CDR1 SGHRS, CDR2 YFSETQ. Trimming cost V 2 bases and J 1 base; bases outside gene matches: 2. The CDR3 sequence is CASSLTSGRGQETQYF. CDR3 in DNA: TGCGCCAGCAGCTTAACTAGCGGGAGGGGCCAAGAGACCCAGTACTTC. The entire variable domain, with the rest obtained from reference TRBV5-1 and TRBJ2-5, is as follows: KAGVTQTPRYLIKTRGQQVTLSCSPISGHRSVSWYQQTPGQGLQFLFEYFSETQRNKGNFPGRFSGRQFSNSRSEMNVSTLELGDSALYLCASSLTSGRGQETQYFGPGTRLLVL.

This chain connects TRBV9 to TRBJ2-2; 12 nucleotides line up with TRBD2. Germline V gives CDR1 SGDLS, CDR2 YYNGEE. Trimming took 0 bases from V and 5 from J; bases not matched to a gene: 2. CDR3 length: 16 residues. CDR3 in amino acids: CASSVGLAGGTGELFF. CDR3 DNA sequence: TGTGCCAGCAGCGTAGGTCTAGCGGGAGGGACCGGGGAGCTGTTTTTT.

This chain joins TRBV7-9 and TRBJ1-1, with D hard to call. Germline CDR1 and CDR2: SEHNR and FQNEAQ (reference sequence). The CDR3 is 14 residues long. V was shortened by 4 bases and J by 4 bases, with 13 bases between the two germline ends. CDR3 nucleotide sequence: TGTGCCAGCAGCTCCCTAAGTAGTACCACTGAAGCTTTCTTT. Translating gives CASSSLSSTTEAFF.